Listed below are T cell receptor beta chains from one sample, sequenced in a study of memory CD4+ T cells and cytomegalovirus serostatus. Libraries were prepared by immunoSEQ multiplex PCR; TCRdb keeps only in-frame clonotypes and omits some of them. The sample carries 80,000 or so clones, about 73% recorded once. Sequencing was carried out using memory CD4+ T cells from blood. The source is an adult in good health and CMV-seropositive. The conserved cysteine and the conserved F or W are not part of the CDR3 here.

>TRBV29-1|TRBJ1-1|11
SVQQGGNTKAF
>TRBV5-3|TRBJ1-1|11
ARSDGSTTEAF
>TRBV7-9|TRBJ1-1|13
ASSLAQGTNTEAF
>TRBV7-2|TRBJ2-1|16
ASSPYGGASGAGGQQF
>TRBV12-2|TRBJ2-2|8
ASWAGELF
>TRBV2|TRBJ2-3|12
ASSADRGMDTQY
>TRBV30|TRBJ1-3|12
AWSAGISGNTIY
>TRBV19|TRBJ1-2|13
ASSTTGQGAYGYT
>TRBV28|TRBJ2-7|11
ASSLGQDYEQY
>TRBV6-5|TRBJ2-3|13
ASSYSYGLPDTQY